Listed here is a single TCR beta chain. Its matching antigen is unknown. The data belong to a study of PD-1 blockade in mismatch repair-deficient tumors. Study overall: Patients had approximately 13 mismatch repair-deficient cancer types, all previously treated and progressing. The study's findings and limits: After pembrolizumab, tumor-resident clones rose rapidly, then generally contracted before radiologic responses.

Every patient had mismatch repair deficiency by PCR or immunohistochemistry. TCR sequencing covered a few patients who responded to pembrolizumab. TCRdb's copy holds only in-frame clones and misses some; the assay was immunoSEQ multiplex PCR. The table includes under 150,000 clones, roughly 86% detected once. Germline CDR1 and CDR2: SGHDT and YYEEEE. This CDR3 spans 13 amino acids. Trimming pared 3 bases from V and 0 bases from J, leaving 5 bases between. The sequences come from peripheral blood, collected roughly 67 weeks after starting pembrolizumab. The sequence was obtained from an adult with mismatch repair-deficient cancer. J is TRBJ2-3 and V is TRBV5-6, with D uncertain. CDR3 DNA: TGTGCCAGCAGCTCCGGAAGCACAGATACGCAGTATTTT. Translating it yields CASSSGSTDTQYF. The full variable domain, in which reference TRBV5-6 and TRBJ2-3 provide the parts outside the CDR3, is DAGVTQSPTHLIKTRGQQVTLRCSPKSGHDTVSWYQQALGQGPQFIFQYYEEEERQRGNFPDRFSGHQFPNYSSELNVNALLLGDSALYLCASSSGSTDTQYFGPGTRLTVL.